The 14 T cell receptor beta chains presented below share a single source sample, sequenced in a study of CD8 T cells in Susac syndrome. RNA amounts of roughly 0.5 to 1 ug underwent reverse transcription with random hexamers. From the immunoSEQ multiplex PCR reads, TCRdb called clonotypes with MiXCR, one entry per CDR3 protein. The sample consists of approximately 190,000 distinct CDR3 sequences, about 93% of them appearing once. The specimen sequenced was CD4+ T cells from PBMCs. The receptors derive from a human donor in good health.

CDR3 DNA: TGTGCCAGCAGCTTTACGGTCGGTACGCAGTATTTT. Its translation is CASSFTVGTQYF. The chain employs TRBV13 and TRBJ2-3, with D uncertain. CDR1 and CDR2 (germline): PRHDT, FYEKMQ (reference sequence). This CDR3 comprises 12 residues. Trimming cost V 3 bases and J 8 bases, with 9 bases left between them.

The chain couples TRBV5-1 to TRBJ2-3; tentative D call: TRBD1 (5 bases). The CDR3 totals 16 residues. From germline, CDR1 is SGHRS and CDR2 YFSETQ. V was clipped by 0 bases and J by 1 base, with 12 bases between them. CDR3 amino acids: CASSLVSTGRTDTQYF. In DNA form, the CDR3 reads TGCGCCAGCAGCTTGGTTTCAACAGGACGCACAGATACGCAGTATTTT.

The chain is built from TRBV5-1 and TRBJ1-4; 7 bases match TRBD1. This CDR3 is built from 15 residues. Looked up from germline, CDR1 is SGHRS and CDR2 is YFSETQ. The ends lost 0 bases at V and 8 bases at J; junction bases unmatched: 7. The CDR3 protein is CASSLERQGSEKLFF. Written as DNA, the CDR3 is TGCGCCAGCAGCTTGGAGAGACAGGGTAGCGAAAAACTGTTTTTT.

The genes are TRBV12-3 or TRBV12-4 and TRBJ2-2, with TRBD2 as a possible D gene (6 bases). There are 16 residues in the CDR3. V lost 7 bases to trimming and J lost 6 bases, with 21 bases between them. CDR3 residues: CASKEKGGLYPGELFF. As DNA, the CDR3 is TGTGCCAGCAAAGAAAAAGGAGGGCTCTATCCCGGGGAGCTGTTTTTT.

CDR3 loop: CASSHLQGGGTEAFF. Here the CDR3 DNA reads TGTGCCAGCAGTCACCTACAGGGAGGGGGCACTGAAGCTTTCTTT. V gene TRBV27 combines with J gene TRBJ1-1, with TRBD1 as a possible D gene (6 bases). This CDR3 contains 15 residues. CDR1 is MNHEY and CDR2 is SMNVEV in the germline V gene (reference sequence). V dropped 5 bases and J dropped 4 bases, with 17 bases sitting between them.

The chain joins TRBV7-9 to TRBJ2-1; D gene ambiguous. V was clipped by 4 bases and J by 10 bases, with 23 bases between them. This CDR3 spans 16 amino acids. Per the germline V gene, CDR1 is SEHNR and CDR2 is FQNEAQ (reference sequence). The CDR3 reads CASSSPRIGPDREQFF. The CDR3 bases are TGTGCCAGCAGCTCCCCCCGAATCGGACCCGATAGGGAGCAGTTCTTC.

The rearrangement uses TRBV7-2 and TRBJ1-1; D is ambiguous. The CDR3 is made up of 13 amino acids. Germline V gene sequence: CDR1 SGHTA, CDR2 FQGNSA. The ends were cut back, 8 bases at V and 1 base at J, with 11 bases in the middle. The CDR3 spells CASFLAKNTEAFF. The CDR3 DNA is TGTGCCAGCTTCTTAGCAAAGAACACTGAAGCTTTCTTT.

V is TRBV20-1 and J is TRBJ2-3; maybe TRBD1 (6 bases). The ends were cut back, 0 bases at V and 2 bases at J, with 18 bases in the middle. Germline V gene data show CDR1 as DFQATT and CDR2 as SNEGSKA (reference sequence). The CDR3 totals 17 residues. This CDR3 is CSARDLWGPGSTDTQYF. The CDR3 DNA is TGCAGTGCTAGAGATCTGTGGGGGCCAGGGTCCACAGATACGCAGTATTTT.

The chain couples TRBV29-1 to TRBJ2-6, with D hard to call. CDR1 SQVTM and CDR2 ANQGSEA come from the germline V gene. The CDR3 covers 15 residues. Trimming removed 2 bases from V and 2 bases from J, with 10 bases in between. This CDR3 reads CSVEIGGTGANVLTF. In DNA, the CDR3 is TGCAGCGTTGAAATCGGTGGGACTGGGGCCAACGTCCTGACTTTC.

The count of this clonotype is one. V gene TRBV5-1 combines with J gene TRBJ1-2; D call uncertain. There are 14 residues in the CDR3. Germline V gene sequence: CDR1 SGHRS, CDR2 YFSETQ. Between the trimmed V and J ends, which lost 0 bases and 3 bases, there was a span of 9 bases. Here the CDR3 DNA reads TGCGCCAGCAGCTTGGGAGGCACCCACTATGGCTACACCTTC. Protein sequence: CASSLGGTHYGYTF.

The V and J genes are TRBV5-1 and TRBJ1-1, with D perhaps TRBD1 (6 bases). The CDR3 has 15 amino acids. The germline V gene encodes CDR1 SGHRS and CDR2 YFSETQ. Trimming shortened V by 2 bases and J by 1 base, and 12 bases separated the two germline ends. CDR3 DNA: TGCGCCAGCAGCTTAGGGGGACCTCCGAACACTGAAGCTTTCTTT. The encoded protein is CASSLGGPPNTEAFF.

The rearrangement links TRBV4-1 to TRBJ1-2; D ambiguous. Deletions cut 1 base from V and 0 bases from J, with 24 bases between. The CDR3 is 20 residues long. CDR1 MGHRA and CDR2 YSYEKL come from the germline V gene. CDR3: CASSQGPLSSIALSNYGYTF. CDR3 coding DNA: TGCGCCAGCAGCCAAGGGCCCCTCTCATCAATAGCCCTTTCTAACTATGGCTACACCTTC.

This rearrangement joins TRBV2 to TRBJ2-5; D is perhaps TRBD1 (5 bases). Germline V gene sequence: CDR1 SNHLY, CDR2 FYNNEI. This CDR3 has 14 amino acids. Trimming took off 4 bases at V and 5 bases at J, with 14 bases between the two ends. Written as DNA, the CDR3 is TGTGCCAGCAGTGGCCTCAGGGTGTCGGAGACCCAGTACTTC. Protein: CASSGLRVSETQYF.

The chain employs TRBV29-1 and TRBJ1-1; 8 bases are a match to TRBD1. Trimming at V came to 1 base and at J to 4 bases, leaving 5 bases not matched to a gene. This CDR3 comprises 14 residues. Germline values: CDR1 SQVTM, CDR2 ANQGSEA. CDR3 region: CSVEGTGKGTEAFF. CDR3 coding DNA: TGCAGCGTTGAAGGGACAGGGAAGGGCACTGAAGCTTTCTTT. Variable domain in full (rest from reference TRBV29-1 and TRBJ1-1): SAVISQKPSRDICQRGTSLTIQCQVDSQVTMMFWYRQQPGQSLTLIATANQGSEATYESGFVIDKFPISRPNLTFSTLTVSNMSPEDSSIYLCSVEGTGKGTEAFFGQGTRLTVV.